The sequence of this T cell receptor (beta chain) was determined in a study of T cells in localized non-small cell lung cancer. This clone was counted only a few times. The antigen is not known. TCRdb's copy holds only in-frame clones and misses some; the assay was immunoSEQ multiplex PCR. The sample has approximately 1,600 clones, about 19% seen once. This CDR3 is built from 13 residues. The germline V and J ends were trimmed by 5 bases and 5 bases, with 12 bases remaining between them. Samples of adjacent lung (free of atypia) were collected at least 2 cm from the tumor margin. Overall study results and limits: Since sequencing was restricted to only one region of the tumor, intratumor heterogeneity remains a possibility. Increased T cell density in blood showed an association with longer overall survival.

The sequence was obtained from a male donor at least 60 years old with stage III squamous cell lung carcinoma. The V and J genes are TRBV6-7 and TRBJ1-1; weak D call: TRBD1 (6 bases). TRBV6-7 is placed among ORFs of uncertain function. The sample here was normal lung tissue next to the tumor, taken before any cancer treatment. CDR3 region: CASSVRGGTEAFF. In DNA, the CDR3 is TGTGCCAGCAGTGTCAGGGGAGGAACTGAAGCTTTCTTT.